This T cell receptor beta chain emerged from a study of OX40 agonist ivuxolimab in advanced cancers. Generated by immunoSEQ multiplex PCR, the TCRdb table keeps only in-frame clones and is missing some. Of about 26,000 clones in the sample, 88% are singletons; the top ten hold roughly 23%. The germline V gene has CDR1 SGDLS and CDR2 YYNGEE. V was clipped by 3 bases and J by 3 bases; unmatched bases: 1. The CDR3 contains 13 residues. In this sample, this clone turned up once. V gene TRBV9 combines with J gene TRBJ2-3; 7 bases are a match to TRBD2. The TCR comes from an adult with an advanced solid tumor such as melanoma, head and neck, liver or kidney cancer. The source was CD4+ or CD8+ T cells sorted from blood, collected in a trial of the OX40 agonist ivuxolimab. As DNA, the CDR3 is TGTGCCAGCAGCGCCGGGGGGACAGATACGCAGTATTTT. This codes for CASSAGGTDTQYF.